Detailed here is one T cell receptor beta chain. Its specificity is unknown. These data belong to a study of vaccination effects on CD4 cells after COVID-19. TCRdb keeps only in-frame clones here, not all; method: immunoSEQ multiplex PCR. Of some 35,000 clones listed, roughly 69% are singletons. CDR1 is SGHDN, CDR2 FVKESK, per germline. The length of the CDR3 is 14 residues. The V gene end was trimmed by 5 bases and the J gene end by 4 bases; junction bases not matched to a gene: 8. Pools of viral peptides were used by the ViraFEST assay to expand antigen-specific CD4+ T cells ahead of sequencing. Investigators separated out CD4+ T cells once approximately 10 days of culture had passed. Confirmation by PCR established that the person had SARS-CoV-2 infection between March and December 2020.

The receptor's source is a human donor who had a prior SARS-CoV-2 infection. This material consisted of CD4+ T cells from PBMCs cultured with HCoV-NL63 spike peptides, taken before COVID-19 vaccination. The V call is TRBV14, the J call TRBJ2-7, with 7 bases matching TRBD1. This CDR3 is CASSVQGGGYEQYF. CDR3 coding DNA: TGTGCCAGCAGCGTCCAAGGGGGCGGGTACGAGCAGTACTTC.